The text below deals with one T cell receptor beta chain. These data are taken from a study of blood T cell repertoires in COVID-19. Turning to the study itself: Whether acute or convalescent, the COVID-19 samples came from the United States, Italy and Spain.

Per the germline V gene, CDR1 is SGHRS and CDR2 is YFSETQ. Between the trimmed V and J ends, which lost 1 base and 1 base, there was a span of 5 bases. This CDR3 comprises 14 residues. Generated by immunoSEQ multiplex PCR, the TCRdb table keeps only in-frame clones and is missing some. Of approximately 100,000 clones in the sample, over 75% were seen once. The chain has TRBV5-1 and TRBJ2-2; D unresolved. The source of this sequence is an elderly woman with active or convalescent COVID-19. Sequencing input: peripheral blood. DNA of the CDR3: TGCGCCAGCAGCTTGAGACTGAACACCGGGGAGCTGTTTTTT. This sequence encodes CASSLRLNTGELFF. The full variable domain, in which reference TRBV5-1 and TRBJ2-2 provide the parts outside the CDR3, is KAGVTQTPRYLIKTRGQQVTLSCSPISGHRSVSWYQQTPGQGLQFLFEYFSETQRNKGNFPGRFSGRQFSNSRSEMNVSTLELGDSALYLCASSLRLNTGELFFGEGSRLTVL.